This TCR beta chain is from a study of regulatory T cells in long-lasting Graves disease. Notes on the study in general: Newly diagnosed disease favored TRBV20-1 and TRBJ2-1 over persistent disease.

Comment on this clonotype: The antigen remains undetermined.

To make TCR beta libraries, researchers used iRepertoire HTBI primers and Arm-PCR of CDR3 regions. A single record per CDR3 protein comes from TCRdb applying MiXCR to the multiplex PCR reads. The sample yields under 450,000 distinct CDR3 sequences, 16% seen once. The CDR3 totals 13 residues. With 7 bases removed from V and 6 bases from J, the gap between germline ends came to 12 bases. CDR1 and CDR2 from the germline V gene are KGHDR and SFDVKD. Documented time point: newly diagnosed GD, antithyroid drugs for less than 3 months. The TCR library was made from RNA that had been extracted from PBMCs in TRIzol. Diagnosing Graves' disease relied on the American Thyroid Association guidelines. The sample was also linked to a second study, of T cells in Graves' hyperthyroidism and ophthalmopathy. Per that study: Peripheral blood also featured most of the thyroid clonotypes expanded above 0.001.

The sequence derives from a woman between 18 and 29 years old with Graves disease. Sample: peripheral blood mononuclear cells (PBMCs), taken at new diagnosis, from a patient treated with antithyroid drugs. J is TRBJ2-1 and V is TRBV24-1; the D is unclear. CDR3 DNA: TGTGCCACCAGCCCCTTGGCCCGCAATGAGCAGTTCTTC. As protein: CATSPLARNEQFF.